This passage covers 22 T cell receptor beta chains from one sample sequenced in a study of blood T cell repertoires in COVID-19. Clones were read by immunoSEQ multiplex PCR, and TCRdb kept only the in-frame ones, dropping some. The profile shows some 300,000 clones, around 90% of them singletons. The specimen sequenced was peripheral blood. The receptors were sampled from a woman in her forties with COVID-19, enrolled during active disease.

The J gene is TRBJ2-5, the V gene TRBV28; no reliable D call. CDR3 size: 16 residues. The V end lost 7 bases, the J end lost 0 bases, and 18 bases lay between the germline ends. Germline V gene data show CDR1 as MDHEN and CDR2 as SYDVKM. The CDR3 region is CASTTVQEQYQETQYF. The DNA of the CDR3 is TGTGCCAGCACTACTGTCCAGGAACAATACCAAGAGACCCAGTACTTC.

The chain has TRBV10-3 and TRBJ1-4; D may be TRBD1 (5 bases). The germline gives CDR1 ENHRY, CDR2 SYGVKD. The CDR3 loop spans 13 amino acids. The germline V and J ends were trimmed by 10 bases and 4 bases, with 13 bases remaining between them. CDR3 coding DNA: TGTGCCAGCAGGGTGGAGGGTAATGAAAAACTGTTTTTT. This gives the protein CASRVEGNEKLFF.

This rearrangement joins TRBV19 to TRBJ1-5; D is perhaps TRBD1 (6 bases). V lost 7 bases to trimming and J lost 1 base, with 14 bases between them. The CDR3 contains 15 residues. Germline values: CDR1 LNHDA, CDR2 SQIVND (reference sequence). The DNA of the CDR3 is TGTGCCAGTACCCTAAACAGGGAAAGCAATCAGCCCCAGCATTTT. This gives the protein CASTLNRESNQPQHF.

The chain employs TRBV5-4 and TRBJ1-1, with D unresolved. V was pared by 4 bases and J by 1 base, with 8 bases between. This CDR3 has 13 amino acids. Germline lookup yields CDR1 SGHNT and CDR2 YYREEE (reference sequence). CDR3 sequence (DNA): TGTGCCAGCAGCCTGGCAGAGAACACTGAAGCTTTCTTT. Residues: CASSLAENTEAFF. The entire variable domain, with the rest obtained from reference TRBV5-4 and TRBJ1-1, is as follows: ETGVTQSPTHLIKTRGQQVTLRCSSQSGHNTVSWYQQALGQGPQFIFQYYREEENGRGNFPPRFSGLQFPNYSSELNVNALELDDSALYLCASSLAENTEAFFGQGTRLTVV.

The rearrangement uses TRBV29-1 and TRBJ1-1; D is ambiguous. With 0 bases removed from V and 0 bases from J, the gap between germline ends came to 17 bases. The CDR3 spans 17 residues. The V gene's germline CDR1 is SQVTM and CDR2 ANQGSEA. CDR3 loop: CSVEDSLAGFMNTEAFF. The CDR3 DNA reads TGCAGCGTTGAAGATTCCCTGGCGGGTTTCATGAACACTGAAGCTTTCTTT. Drawing the rest from reference TRBV29-1 and TRBJ1-1, the complete variable domain is SAVISQKPSRDICQRGTSLTIQCQVDSQVTMMFWYRQQPGQSLTLIATANQGSEATYESGFVIDKFPISRPNLTFSTLTVSNMSPEDSSIYLCSVEDSLAGFMNTEAFFGQGTRLTVV.

The chain links TRBV28 to TRBJ1-6; TRBD1 matches at 11 bases. Germline V CDR1 and CDR2: MDHEN, SYDVKM. The CDR3 loop spans 18 amino acids. J was trimmed by 6 bases and V by 3 bases; bases with no gene match: 10. As DNA, the CDR3 is TGTGCCAGCAGTTTTCTTCGGACAGGGGGCCGAGGTAATTCACCCCTCCACTTT. Its protein is CASSFLRTGGRGNSPLHF.

The chain recombines TRBV28 with TRBJ2-1, with D perhaps TRBD1 (6 bases). Trimming took off 6 bases at V and 1 base at J, with 16 bases between the two ends. CDR3 length: 16 amino acids. The V gene's germline CDR1 is MDHEN and CDR2 SYDVKM. DNA for the CDR3: TGTGCCAGCAGCCACAGGGACGGGGCATCCTACAATGAGCAGTTCTTC. It translates to CASSHRDGASYNEQFF.

The chain employs TRBV2 and TRBJ2-5; possible D gene TRBD1, 5 bases. Germline V gene data show CDR1 as SNHLY and CDR2 as FYNNEI. The ends were cut back, 10 bases at V and 2 bases at J, with 11 bases in the middle. The CDR3 loop spans 12 amino acids. CDR3 region: CATSDIQETQYF. The CDR3 nucleotides read TGTGCCACTTCGGACATTCAAGAGACCCAGTACTTC.

The chain combines TRBV28 with TRBJ1-5; 9 bases map to TRBD1. This CDR3 has 15 amino acids. Germline V lookup: CDR1 MDHEN, CDR2 SYDVKM. V dropped 6 bases and J dropped 7; count of bases not matched to a gene: 10. DNA of the CDR3: TGTGCCAGCAGAACACAGGGGGCGAGGTGGCAGCCCCAGCATTTT. Its translation is CASRTQGARWQPQHF.

The chain joins TRBV9 to TRBJ1-5, with 8 positions matching TRBD1. This CDR3 region has 14 residues. CDR1 and CDR2 (germline): SGDLS, YYNGEE. The ends lost 4 bases at V and 9 bases at J; junction bases unmatched: 9. CDR3 region: CASSSTGDLPPQHF. The CDR3 DNA reads TGTGCCAGCAGCTCGACAGGGGACCTACCGCCCCAGCATTTT. The full variable domain, its missing parts supplied by reference TRBV9 and TRBJ1-5, is DSGVTQTPKHLITATGQRVTLRCSPRSGDLSVYWYQQSLDQGLQFLIQYYNGEERAKGNILERFSAQQFPDLHSELNLSSLELGDSALYFCASSSTGDLPPQHFGDGTRLSIL.

This clone was observed once. This sequence joins TRBV5-6 and TRBJ2-2, with 7 bases aligning to TRBD1. The V gene's germline CDR1 is SGHDT and CDR2 YYEEEE. The CDR3 totals 16 residues. The V gene end was trimmed by 5 bases and the J gene end by 0 bases; junction bases not matched to a gene: 7. The DNA of the CDR3 is TGTGCCAGCAGATCTGACAGGGCCACGAACACCGGGGAGCTGTTTTTT. Protein sequence: CASRSDRATNTGELFF.

The rearrangement links TRBV30 to TRBJ2-2, with 8 bases fitting TRBD2. Germline CDR1 and CDR2: GTSNPN and SVGIG (reference sequence). CDR3 size: 15 residues. Trimming cost V 3 bases and J 2 bases; bases outside gene matches: 5. CDR3: CAWSRTSRNTGELFF. The CDR3 DNA follows: TGTGCCTGGAGCCGGACTAGCCGAAACACCGGGGAGCTGTTTTTT. The whole variable domain, remainder taken from reference TRBV30 and TRBJ2-2, is SQTIHQWPATLVQPVGSPLSLECTVEGTSNPNLYWYRQAAGRGLQLLFYSVGIGQISSEVPQNLSASRPQDRQFILSSKKLLLSDSGFYLCAWSRTSRNTGELFFGEGSRLTVL.

CDR3: CASSDTEEADTQYF. The CDR3 DNA follows: TGTGCCAGCAGTGACACAGAGGAGGCAGATACGCAGTATTTT. The chain employs TRBV6-4 and TRBJ2-3; TRBD2 is a possible D gene (5 bases). V lost 2 bases, J lost 4 bases, and 10 bases lay in between. Germline lookup yields CDR1 MRHNA and CDR2 SNTAGT. The CDR3 runs to 14 residues.

The gene calls are TRBV7-9 and TRBJ1-1, with 7 bases that match TRBD1. The V and J ends lost 4 bases and 1 base, in that order; junction bases with no gene match: 12. There are 17 residues in the CDR3. The V gene's germline CDR1 is SEHNR and CDR2 FQNEAQ (reference sequence). CDR3 in amino acids: CASSYPRDRGGNTEAFF. CDR3 DNA: TGTGCCAGCAGCTACCCCCGGGACAGAGGGGGGAACACTGAAGCTTTCTTT.

This chain connects TRBV27 to TRBJ1-1; 12 nucleotides align to TRBD1. This CDR3 region has 16 residues. Looked up from germline, CDR1 is MNHEY and CDR2 is SMNVEV (reference sequence). With V trimmed by 4 bases and J by 1 base, 4 bases remained unmatched. The CDR3 loop reads CASSSGQGASNTEAFF. The CDR3 DNA sequence: TGTGCCAGCAGTTCGGGACAGGGGGCATCGAACACTGAAGCTTTCTTT.

The rearrangement links TRBV5-4 to TRBJ1-2, with D maybe TRBD1 (5 bases). V was pared by 1 base and J by 7 bases, with 17 bases between. The CDR3 extends over 15 amino acids. Germline CDR1 SGHNT, CDR2 YYREEE (reference sequence). CDR3 DNA sequence: TGTGCCAGCAGCTTGCAGGGAATAAGCAGTGGTGGCTACACCTTC. As protein: CASSLQGISSGGYTF. Looking up the rest from reference TRBV5-4 and TRBJ1-2 gives the full variable domain: ETGVTQSPTHLIKTRGQQVTLRCSSQSGHNTVSWYQQALGQGPQFIFQYYREEENGRGNFPPRFSGLQFPNYSSELNVNALELDDSALYLCASSLQGISSGGYTFGSGTRLTVV.

V usage is TRBV3-1 (or the pseudogene TRBV3-2) and J usage is TRBJ2-5; 11 bases map to TRBD2. This CDR3 contains 15 residues. CDR1 and CDR2 from the germline V gene are LGHDT and YNNKEL (reference sequence). J gave up 4 bases and V 4 bases, and 5 bases lay outside the gene matches. DNA of the CDR3: TGTGCCAGCAGCCTCCACGGACTAGCGGGAGAGACCCAGTACTTC. It codes for CASSLHGLAGETQYF.

The J gene is TRBJ1-5, the V gene TRBV11-2; D uncertain. V lost 9 bases to trimming and J lost 2 bases, with 23 bases between them. Germline-derived CDR1 and CDR2 are SGHAT and FQNNGV. CDR3 length: 17 residues. DNA for the CDR3: TGTGCCAGATGCTTAAGCCCCCGTCCACCGGGCAATCAGCCCCAGCATTTT. Its protein is CARCLSPRPPGNQPQHF.

This sequence joins TRBV5-8 and TRBJ2-2; 9 bases align to TRBD2. The CDR3 runs 17 residues. Germline V gene sequence: CDR1 SGHTS, CDR2 YDEGEE. J lost 3 bases, V lost 0 bases, and 6 bases had no gene match. The CDR3 protein is CASSLGLAATYTGELFF. The DNA of the CDR3 is TGTGCCAGCAGCTTGGGACTAGCGGCAACCTACACCGGGGAGCTGTTTTTT.

CDR3 amino acids: CASSAELLAGTDTQYF. The DNA of the CDR3 is TGTGCCAGCAGCGCCGAACTATTAGCGGGCACAGATACGCAGTATTTT. The chain couples TRBV9 to TRBJ2-3; the D gene is possibly TRBD2 (6 bases). CDR1 and CDR2 (germline): SGDLS, YYNGEE. This CDR3 is 16 amino acids long. Trimming pared 3 bases from V and 1 base from J, leaving 15 bases between.

This sequence joins TRBV13 and TRBJ2-3, with 10 bases fitting TRBD2. This CDR3 is 15 amino acids long. Germline values: CDR1 PRHDT, CDR2 FYEKMQ (reference sequence). V dropped 0 bases and J dropped 3; count of bases not matched to a gene: 0. The CDR3 nucleotides read TGTGCCAGCAGCTTAGGGACTAGCGGGACAGATACGCAGTATTTT. This encodes CASSLGTSGTDTQYF.

The chain uses TRBV11-2 and TRBJ2-7; no reliable D call. Trimming left V 5 bases short and J 3 bases short, with 2 bases between. Germline V gene sequence: CDR1 SGHAT, CDR2 FQNNGV. The CDR3 contains 10 residues. The CDR3 is CASSHYEQYF. In DNA form, the CDR3 reads TGTGCCAGCAGCCACTACGAGCAGTACTTC.